Sequencing of this T cell receptor beta chain was carried out in a study of CD8 T cells in Susac syndrome. In blood CD8+ and CD4+ T cells, TCR beta underwent sequencing. In its sample, this clonotype was seen a few times. Random hexamers were used to reverse transcribe an amount of about 0.5 to 1 ug RNA. Amplification of TCR beta CDR3 spanned 54 Vbeta and 13 Jbeta via immunoSEQ multiplex PCR. TCRdb analysed the immunoSEQ multiplex PCR reads with MiXCR anew, one entry per CDR3 protein. The table lists some 400,000 distinct CDR3 sequences, 85% to 90% of them singletons, with approximately 0.12% in the top ten. The CDR3 covers 15 residues. Losses at the gene ends were 4 bases for V and 6 bases for J; bases not matched to a gene: 10. Germline V gene data show CDR1 as LGHDT and CDR2 as YNNKEL (reference sequence).

The receptor comes from a human donor with multiple sclerosis. Input material: CD8+ T cells from PBMCs. V usage is TRBV3-1 and J usage is TRBJ2-3; 7 positions agree with TRBD2. CDR3 amino acids: CASSPRREGDDTQYF. As DNA, the CDR3 is TGTGCCAGCAGCCCCCGCAGGGAGGGCGACGATACGCAGTATTTT.